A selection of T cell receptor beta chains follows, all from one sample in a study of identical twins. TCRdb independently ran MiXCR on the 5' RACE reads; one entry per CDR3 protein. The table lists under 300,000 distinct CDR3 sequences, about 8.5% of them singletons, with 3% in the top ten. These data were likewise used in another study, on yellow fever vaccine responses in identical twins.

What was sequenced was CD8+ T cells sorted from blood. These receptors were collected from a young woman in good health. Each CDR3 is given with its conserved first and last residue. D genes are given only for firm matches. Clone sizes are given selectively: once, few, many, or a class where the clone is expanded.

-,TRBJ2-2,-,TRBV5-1,TGCGCCAGCAGCTTCGGGGGGCCAGGGGAGCTGTTTTTT,CASSFGGPGELFF
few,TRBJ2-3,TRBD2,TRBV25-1,TGTGCCAGCAGTGAATCCTTAGGACTAGCTGCAGATACGCAGTATTTT,CASSESLGLAADTQYF
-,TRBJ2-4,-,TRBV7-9,TGTGCCAGCAGCTTCACTTCCGAACTCAACATTCAGTACTTC,CASSFTSELNIQYF
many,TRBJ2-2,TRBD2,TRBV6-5,TGTGCCAGCAGTCACCCGGGACTAGCGGACACCGGGGAGCTGTTTTTT,CASSHPGLADTGELFF
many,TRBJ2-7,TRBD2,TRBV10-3,TGTGCCATCGGTAGCAGCGGGAGCTCCTACGAGCAGTACTTC,CAIGSSGSSYEQYF
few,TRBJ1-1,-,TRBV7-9,TGTGCCAGCAGTTCTGGTGGGACTGAAGTTTTCTTT,CASSSGGTEVFF
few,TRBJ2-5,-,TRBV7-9,TGTGCCAGCAGCTTAAGGGCAGGGCAGGAGCCCCAGTACTTC,CASSLRAGQEPQYF
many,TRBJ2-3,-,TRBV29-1,TGCAGCGCCGTAACGAGGGGTGGGGGCACAGATACGCAGTATTTT,CSAVTRGGGTDTQYF
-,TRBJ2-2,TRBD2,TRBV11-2,TGTGCCAGCAGCTTAGGTTGGCTAGCGGGAGAAGATTACGGGGAGCTGTTTTTT,CASSLGWLAGEDYGELFF
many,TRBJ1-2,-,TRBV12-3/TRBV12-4,TGTGCCAGCAGTTGGGAATCTGGCTACACCTTC,CASSWESGYTF